This T cell receptor beta chain was found in a study of blood T cells in healthy people across ages. This clonotype came up a few times. The antigen is unknown. Findings and limits, study-wide: Bulk PBMC profiling left naive and antigen-experienced comparisons inconclusive. Roughly linear declines in TCR beta diversity per million T cells occurred with age. Estimates of diversity drawn from one million T cells were considered underestimates.

Primers used in a second PCR of about 7 to 12 cycles were a sample-barcoded 5' primer and a J-beta primer mix. TCRdb re-analysed the 5' RACE reads in MiXCR, keeping a single row per CDR3 protein. The sample has about 570,000 distinct CDR3 sequences, about 29% seen once. Unmatched junction bases numbered 14, after V lost 5 bases and J lost 11 bases. The CDR3 runs to 15 residues. Germline CDR1 reads MNHEY; CDR2 reads SVGAGI. This sample was shared with a second study, whose subject was T cells of mothers and their children. That investigation notes: Study donors consisted of a few healthy Caucasian mothers and their six children.

This receptor was taken from a boy aged 2 to 10 in good health. This chain links TRBV6-5 with TRBJ2-5; 10 bases are a match to TRBD2. Material: blood. In DNA, the CDR3 is TGTGCCAGCAGTCTAGCGGGAGCGGGCCAGGAAGAGCAGTACTTC. It yields the protein CASSLAGAGQEEQYF.